The source of this T cell receptor (beta chain) is a study of early T cells in non-severe SARS-CoV-2 infection. Study at large: With bulk RNA from unsorted whole blood as input, sequencing yielded unpaired chains. Findings of the study overall: VDJdb-based annotation leaned toward anti-spike CD8 responses and missed private and CD4 specificities.

Researchers attached unique molecular identifiers to individual cDNA molecules. TCRdb re-analysed the 5' RACE reads in MiXCR, keeping a single row per CDR3 protein. The data contain about 69,000 distinct CDR3 sequences, roughly 15% of them singletons. This CDR3 has 18 residues. V dropped 1 base and J dropped 0; count of bases not matched to a gene: 8. CDR1 and CDR2 (germline): SGHDN, FVKESK. Comments on this clonotype: Its antigen is undetermined.

Sequenced sample: whole blood. The source of this sequence is an adult who was a healthcare worker with PCR-confirmed SARS-CoV-2 infection or an uninfected control (not recorded which). The J gene is TRBJ1-3, the V gene TRBV14, with 8 bases that match TRBD1. The DNA of the CDR3 is TGTGCCAGCAGCCAAGTCTGGACAGGGCTACTCTCTGGAAACACCATATATTTT. Protein: CASSQVWTGLLSGNTIYF.